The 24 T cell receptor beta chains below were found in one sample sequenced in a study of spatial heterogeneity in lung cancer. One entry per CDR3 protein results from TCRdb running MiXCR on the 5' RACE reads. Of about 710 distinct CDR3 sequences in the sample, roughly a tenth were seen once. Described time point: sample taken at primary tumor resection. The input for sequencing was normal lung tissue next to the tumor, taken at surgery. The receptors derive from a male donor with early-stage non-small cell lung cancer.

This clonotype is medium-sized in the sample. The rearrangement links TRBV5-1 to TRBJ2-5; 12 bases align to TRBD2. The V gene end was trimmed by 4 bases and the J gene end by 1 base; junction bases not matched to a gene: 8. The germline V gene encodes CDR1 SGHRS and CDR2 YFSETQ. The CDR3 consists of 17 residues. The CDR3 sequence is CASSAGTSGWFQETQYF. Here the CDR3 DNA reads TGCGCCAGCAGCGCCGGGACTAGCGGGTGGTTCCAAGAGACCCAGTACTTC.

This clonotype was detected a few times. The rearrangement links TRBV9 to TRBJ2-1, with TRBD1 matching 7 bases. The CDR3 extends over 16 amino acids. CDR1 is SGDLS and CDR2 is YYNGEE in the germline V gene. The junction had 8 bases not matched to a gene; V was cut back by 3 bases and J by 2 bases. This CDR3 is CASSEGRDSPYNEQFF. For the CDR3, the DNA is TGTGCCAGCAGCGAGGGACGGGACAGCCCCTACAATGAGCAGTTCTTC.

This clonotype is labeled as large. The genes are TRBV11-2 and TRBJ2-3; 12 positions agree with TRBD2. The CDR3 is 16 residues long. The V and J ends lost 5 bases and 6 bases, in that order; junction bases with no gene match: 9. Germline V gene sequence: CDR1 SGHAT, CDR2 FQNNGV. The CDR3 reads CASSGRLAGVGDTQYF. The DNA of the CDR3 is TGTGCCAGCAGCGGCCGACTAGCGGGAGTAGGTGATACGCAGTATTTT.

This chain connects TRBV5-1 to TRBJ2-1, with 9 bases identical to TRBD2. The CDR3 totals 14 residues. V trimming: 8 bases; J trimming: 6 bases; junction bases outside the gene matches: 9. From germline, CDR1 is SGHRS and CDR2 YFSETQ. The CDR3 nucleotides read TGCGCCAGTGTCCCTGCGACTAGCGGCAATGAGCAGTTCTTC. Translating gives CASVPATSGNEQFF.

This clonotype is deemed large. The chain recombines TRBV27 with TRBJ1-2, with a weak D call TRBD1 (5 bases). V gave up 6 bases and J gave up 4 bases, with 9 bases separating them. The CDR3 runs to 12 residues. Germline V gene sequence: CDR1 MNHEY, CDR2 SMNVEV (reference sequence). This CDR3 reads CASRGDSYGYTF. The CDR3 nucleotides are TGTGCCAGCAGAGGGGACTCCTATGGCTACACCTTC.

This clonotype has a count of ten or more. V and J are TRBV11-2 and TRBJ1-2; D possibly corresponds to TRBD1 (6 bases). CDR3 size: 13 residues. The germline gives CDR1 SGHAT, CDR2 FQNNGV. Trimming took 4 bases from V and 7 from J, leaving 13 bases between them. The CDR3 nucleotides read TGTGCCAGCAGCTGGTCGGCAGGGGTTGGCTACACCTTC. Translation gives CASSWSAGVGYTF.

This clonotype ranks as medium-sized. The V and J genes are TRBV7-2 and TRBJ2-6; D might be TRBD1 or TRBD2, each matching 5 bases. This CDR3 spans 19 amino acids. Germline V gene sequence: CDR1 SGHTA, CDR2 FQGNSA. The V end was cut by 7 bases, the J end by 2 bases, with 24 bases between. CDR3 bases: TGTGCCAGCACCCGGACCGGGGCCAGTGACTGGACTGGGGCCAACGTCCTGACTTTC. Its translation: CASTRTGASDWTGANVLTF.

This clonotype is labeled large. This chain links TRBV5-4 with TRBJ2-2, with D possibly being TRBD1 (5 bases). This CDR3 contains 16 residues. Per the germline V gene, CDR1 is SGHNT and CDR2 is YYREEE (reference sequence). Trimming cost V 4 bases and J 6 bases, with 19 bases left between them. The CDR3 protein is CASSPARSQGSGELFF. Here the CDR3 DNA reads TGTGCCAGCAGCCCAGCTCGGAGCCAGGGCTCCGGGGAGCTGTTTTTT.

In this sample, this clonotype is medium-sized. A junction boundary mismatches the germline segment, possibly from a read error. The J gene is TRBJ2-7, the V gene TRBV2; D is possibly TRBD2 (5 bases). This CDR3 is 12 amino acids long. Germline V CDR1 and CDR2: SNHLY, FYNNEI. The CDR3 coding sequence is TGTGCCAGCAGTGAAAGCCGGTACCAGCGGTTCTTC. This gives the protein CASSESRYQRFF.

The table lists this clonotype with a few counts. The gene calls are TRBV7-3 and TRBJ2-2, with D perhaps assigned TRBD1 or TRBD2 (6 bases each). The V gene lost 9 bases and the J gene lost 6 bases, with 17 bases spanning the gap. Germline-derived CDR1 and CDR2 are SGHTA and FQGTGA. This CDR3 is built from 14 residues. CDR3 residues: CASRAGGSPGELFF. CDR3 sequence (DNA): TGTGCCAGTCGGGCCGGGGGCAGCCCCGGGGAGCTGTTTTTT.

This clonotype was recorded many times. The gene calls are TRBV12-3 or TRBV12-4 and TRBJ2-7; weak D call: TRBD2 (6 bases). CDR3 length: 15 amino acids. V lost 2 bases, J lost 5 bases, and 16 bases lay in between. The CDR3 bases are TGTGCCAGCAGTTTAAGGCAGGGCGGGAACGACGAGCAGTACTTC. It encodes CASSLRQGGNDEQYF.

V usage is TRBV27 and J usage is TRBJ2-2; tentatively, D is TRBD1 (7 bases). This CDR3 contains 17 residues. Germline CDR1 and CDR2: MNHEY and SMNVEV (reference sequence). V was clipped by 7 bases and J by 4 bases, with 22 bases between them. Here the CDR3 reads CASISYRGQGGTGELFF. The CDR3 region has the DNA TGTGCCAGCATCAGCTATCGAGGCCAGGGGGGCACCGGGGAGCTGTTTTTT.

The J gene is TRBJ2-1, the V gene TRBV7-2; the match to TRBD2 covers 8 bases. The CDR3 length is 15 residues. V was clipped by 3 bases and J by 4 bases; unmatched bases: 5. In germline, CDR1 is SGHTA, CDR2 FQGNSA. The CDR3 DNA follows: TGTGCCAGCAGCTTCCAGCGGGGGTCGTACAATGAGCAGTTCTTC. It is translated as CASSFQRGSYNEQFF.

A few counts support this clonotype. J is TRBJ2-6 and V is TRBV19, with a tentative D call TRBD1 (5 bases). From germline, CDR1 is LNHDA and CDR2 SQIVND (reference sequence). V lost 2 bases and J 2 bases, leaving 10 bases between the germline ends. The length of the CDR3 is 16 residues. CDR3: CASSIRAGTGANVLTF. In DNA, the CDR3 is TGTGCCAGTAGTATACGAGCAGGGACTGGGGCCAACGTCCTGACTTTC.

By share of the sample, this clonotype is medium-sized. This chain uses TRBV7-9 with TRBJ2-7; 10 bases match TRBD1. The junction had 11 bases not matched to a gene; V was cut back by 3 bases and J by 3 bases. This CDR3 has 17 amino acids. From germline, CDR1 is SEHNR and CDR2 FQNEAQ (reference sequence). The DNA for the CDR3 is TGTGCCAGCAGCTTGCGGCTACCGGGACAGGGGTACTACGAGCAGTACTTC. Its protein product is CASSLRLPGQGYYEQYF.

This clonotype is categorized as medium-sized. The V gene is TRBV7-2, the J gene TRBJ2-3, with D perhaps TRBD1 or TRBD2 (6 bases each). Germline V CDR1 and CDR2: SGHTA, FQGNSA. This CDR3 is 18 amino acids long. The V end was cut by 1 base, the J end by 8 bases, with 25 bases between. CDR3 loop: CASSLGGPGATYTGTQYF. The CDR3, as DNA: TGTGCCAGCAGCTTAGGTGGGCCGGGGGCCACCTACACGGGTACGCAGTATTTT.

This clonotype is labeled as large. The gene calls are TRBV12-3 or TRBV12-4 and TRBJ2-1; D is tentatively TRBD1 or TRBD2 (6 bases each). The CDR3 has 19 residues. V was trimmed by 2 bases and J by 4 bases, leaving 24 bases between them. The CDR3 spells CASSLFILKGGTLYNEQFF. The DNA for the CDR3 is TGTGCCAGCAGTTTATTCATCCTCAAGGGGGGTACCCTATACAATGAGCAGTTCTTC.

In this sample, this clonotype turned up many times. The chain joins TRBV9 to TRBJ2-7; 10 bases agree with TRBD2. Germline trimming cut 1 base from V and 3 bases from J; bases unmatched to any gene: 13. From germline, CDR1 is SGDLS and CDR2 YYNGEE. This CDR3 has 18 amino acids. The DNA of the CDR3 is TGTGCCAGCAGCGTATTTAAAGCGGGAGGGGGTCCTTTCTACGAGCAGTACTTC. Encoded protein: CASSVFKAGGGPFYEQYF.

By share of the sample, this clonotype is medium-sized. The CDR3 DNA reads as TGTGCCAGCAGGCAAGGGACCGGGGAGCTGTTTTTT. Its protein is CASRQGTGELFF. The chain recombines TRBV12-3 or TRBV12-4 with TRBJ2-2, with D unclear. Trimming removed 6 bases from V and 5 bases from J, with 7 bases in between. This CDR3 region has 12 residues.

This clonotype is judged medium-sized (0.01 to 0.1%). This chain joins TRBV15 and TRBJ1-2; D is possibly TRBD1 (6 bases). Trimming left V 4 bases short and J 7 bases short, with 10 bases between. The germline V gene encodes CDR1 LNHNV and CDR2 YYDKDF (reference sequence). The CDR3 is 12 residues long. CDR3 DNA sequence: TGTGCCACCAGCACGGGGGGCGGTGGCTACACCTTC. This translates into CATSTGGGGYTF. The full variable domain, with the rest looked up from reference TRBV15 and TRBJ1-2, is DAMVIQNPRYQVTQFGKPVTLSCSQTLNHNVMYWYQQKSSQAPKLLFHYYDKDFNNEADTPDNFQSRRPNTSFCFLDIRSPGLGDTAMYLCATSTGGGGYTFGSGTRLTVV.

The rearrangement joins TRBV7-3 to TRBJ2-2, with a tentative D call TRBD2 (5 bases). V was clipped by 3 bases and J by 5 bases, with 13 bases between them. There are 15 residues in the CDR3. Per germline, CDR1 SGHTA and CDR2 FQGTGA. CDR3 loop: CASSFFGVGTGELFF. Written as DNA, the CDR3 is TGTGCCAGCAGCTTTTTCGGGGTCGGAACCGGGGAGCTGTTTTTT. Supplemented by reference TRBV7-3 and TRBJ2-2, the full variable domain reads GAGVSQTPSNKVTEKGKYVELRCDPISGHTALYWYRQSLGQGPEFLIYFQGTGAADDSGLPNDRFFAVRPEGSVSTLKIQRTERGDSAVYLCASSFFGVGTGELFFGEGSRLTVL.

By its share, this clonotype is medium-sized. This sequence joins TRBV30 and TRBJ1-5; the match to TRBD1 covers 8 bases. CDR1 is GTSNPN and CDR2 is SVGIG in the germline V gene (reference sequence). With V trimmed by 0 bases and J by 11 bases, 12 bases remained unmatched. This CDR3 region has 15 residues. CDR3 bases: TGTGCCTGGAGTGTATTGAGACAGGGGCCCTCGGCCCAGCATTTT. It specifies CAWSVLRQGPSAQHF.

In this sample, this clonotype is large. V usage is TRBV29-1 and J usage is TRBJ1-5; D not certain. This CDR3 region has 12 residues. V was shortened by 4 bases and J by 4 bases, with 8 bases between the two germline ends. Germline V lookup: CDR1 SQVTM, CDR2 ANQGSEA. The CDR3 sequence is CSVAEGNQPQHF. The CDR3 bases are TGCAGCGTTGCCGAAGGGAATCAGCCCCAGCATTTT.

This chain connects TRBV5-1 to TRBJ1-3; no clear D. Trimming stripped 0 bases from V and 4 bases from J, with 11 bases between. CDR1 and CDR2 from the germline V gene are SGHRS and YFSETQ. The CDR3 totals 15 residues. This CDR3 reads CASSLVPGGGNTIYF. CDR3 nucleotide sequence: TGCGCCAGCAGCTTGGTACCCGGCGGGGGAAACACCATATATTTT.